This is a list of T cell receptor beta chains from one sample in a study of cytomegalovirus exposure and HLA in healthy donors. Only in-frame clones appear in the TCRdb table, and some are missing; sequencing was by immunoSEQ multiplex PCR. The sample totals about 120,000 clones. The sequenced material came from PBMCs. The receptors here all came from a man younger than 40 in good health and CMV-seronegative. The conserved cysteine and the conserved F or W are not part of the CDR3 here.

>TRBJ1-1|TRBV7-6
ASSLQGVEVTEAF
>TRBJ2-5|TRBV19
ASSATGTSGETQY
>TRBJ2-6|TRBV7-8
ASSLGTASGANVLT
>TRBJ1-6|TRBV2
ASSEIRGGELH
>TRBJ2-2|TRBV18
ASSRQGPGTNTGELF
>TRBJ1-1|TRBV19
ASSIGRRAEAF
>TRBJ2-7|TRBV7-2
ASSPPGLYEQY
>TRBJ2-7|TRBV27
ASSLWWQGAYEQY
>TRBJ2-1|TRBV7-2
ASSLTQAYNEQF
>TRBJ1-2|TRBV6-6
ASRAGTGAYGYT
>TRBJ2-3|TRBV25-1
ASSHSPGLGTDTQY
>TRBJ1-2|TRBV5-1
ASSPDRAWNGYT
>TRBJ1-1|TRBV9
ASSGYRGRTEAF
>TRBJ2-3|TRBV5-6
ASSRRGADTQY
>TRBJ1-3|TRBV5-1
ASSLGPLSPTPGNTIY
>TRBJ2-5|TRBV18
ASSPMTGGEETQY